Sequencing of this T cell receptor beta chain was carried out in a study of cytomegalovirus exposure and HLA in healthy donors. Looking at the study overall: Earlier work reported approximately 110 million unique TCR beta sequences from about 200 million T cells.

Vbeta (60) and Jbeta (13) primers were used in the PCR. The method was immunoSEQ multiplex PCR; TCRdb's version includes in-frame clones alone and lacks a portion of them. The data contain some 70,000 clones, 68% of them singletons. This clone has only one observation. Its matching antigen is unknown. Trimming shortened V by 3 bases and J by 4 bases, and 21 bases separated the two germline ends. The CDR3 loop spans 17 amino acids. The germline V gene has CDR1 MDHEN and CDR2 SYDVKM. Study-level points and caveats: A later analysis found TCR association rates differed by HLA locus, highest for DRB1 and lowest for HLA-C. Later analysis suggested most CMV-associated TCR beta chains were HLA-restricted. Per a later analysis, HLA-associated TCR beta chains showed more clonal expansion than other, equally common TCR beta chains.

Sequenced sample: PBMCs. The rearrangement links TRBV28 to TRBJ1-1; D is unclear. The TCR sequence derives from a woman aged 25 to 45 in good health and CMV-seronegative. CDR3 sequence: CASSFRGRGPASTEAFF. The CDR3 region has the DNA TGTGCCAGCAGTTTCCGAGGGCGCGGTCCCGCTAGCACTGAAGCTTTCTTT.